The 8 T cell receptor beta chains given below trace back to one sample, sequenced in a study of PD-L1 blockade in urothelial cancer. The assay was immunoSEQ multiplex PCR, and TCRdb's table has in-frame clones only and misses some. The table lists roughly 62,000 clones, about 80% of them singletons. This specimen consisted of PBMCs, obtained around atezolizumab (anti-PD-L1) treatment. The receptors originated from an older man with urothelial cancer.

The CDR3 DNA reads as TGTGCCAGCAGCTTGGATGTAGCAAAGAGCTCCTACGAGCAGTACTTC. Protein: CASSLDVAKSSYEQYF. V usage is TRBV5-4 and J usage is TRBJ2-7; D gene uncertain. Deletions cut 0 bases from V and 0 bases from J, with 13 bases between. Germline V gives CDR1 SGHNT, CDR2 YYREEE (reference sequence). This CDR3 spans 16 amino acids.

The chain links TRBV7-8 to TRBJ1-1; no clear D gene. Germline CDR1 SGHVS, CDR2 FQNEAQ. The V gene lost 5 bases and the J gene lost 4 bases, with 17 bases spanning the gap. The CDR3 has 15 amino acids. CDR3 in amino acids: CASSPRSPEGTEAFF. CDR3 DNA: TGTGCCAGCAGCCCCAGGTCTCCCGAGGGCACTGAAGCTTTCTTT.

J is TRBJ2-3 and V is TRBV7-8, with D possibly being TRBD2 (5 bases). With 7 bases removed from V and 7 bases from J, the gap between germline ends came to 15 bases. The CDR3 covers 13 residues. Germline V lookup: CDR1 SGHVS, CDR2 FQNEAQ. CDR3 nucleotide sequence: TGTGCCAGCACCCAGGCGGGTTTCAATACGCAGTATTTT. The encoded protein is CASTQAGFNTQYF.

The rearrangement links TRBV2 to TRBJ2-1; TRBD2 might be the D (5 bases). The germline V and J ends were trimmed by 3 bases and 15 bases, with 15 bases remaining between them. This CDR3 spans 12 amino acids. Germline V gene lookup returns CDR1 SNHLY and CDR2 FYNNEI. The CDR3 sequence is CASSETGYAPFF. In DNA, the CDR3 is TGTGCCAGCAGTGAGACGGGATACGCGCCGTTCTTC.

The chain's CDR3 is CASSWTGTAAYEQYF. CDR3 DNA sequence: TGCGCCAGCAGCTGGACCGGGACAGCAGCCTACGAGCAGTACTTC. The chain combines TRBV5-1 with TRBJ2-7; 7 positions agree with TRBD1. This CDR3 spans 15 amino acids. Germline V CDR1 and CDR2: SGHRS, YFSETQ. Trimming removed 3 bases from V and 2 bases from J; junction bases left unmatched: 8.

CDR3 nucleotides: TGTGCCAGCAGCGAGCCCGGGACAGGGGAGGAAAAACTGTTTTTT. Translating it yields CASSEPGTGEEKLFF. The chain joins TRBV5-6 to TRBJ1-4, with TRBD1 matching 10 bases. This CDR3 spans 15 amino acids. The junction had 8 bases not matched to a gene; V was cut back by 4 bases and J by 8 bases. Germline V gives CDR1 SGHDT, CDR2 YYEEEE.

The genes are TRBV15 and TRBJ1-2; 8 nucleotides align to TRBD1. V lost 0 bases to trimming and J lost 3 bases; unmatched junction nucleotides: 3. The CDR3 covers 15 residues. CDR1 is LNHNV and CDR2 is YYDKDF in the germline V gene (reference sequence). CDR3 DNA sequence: TGTGCCACCAGCAGAGATAAGGACAGGGACTATGGCTACACCTTC. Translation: CATSRDKDRDYGYTF.

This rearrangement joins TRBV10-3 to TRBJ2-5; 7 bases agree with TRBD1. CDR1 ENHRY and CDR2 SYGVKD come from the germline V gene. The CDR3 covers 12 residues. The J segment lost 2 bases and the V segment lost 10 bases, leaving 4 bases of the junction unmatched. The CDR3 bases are TGTGCCAAGACAGGGCATCAAGAGACCCAGTACTTC. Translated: CAKTGHQETQYF.